Here is one T cell receptor beta chain with its context. RNA, at about 0.5 to 1 ug, was reverse transcribed with random hexamers. One entry per CDR3 protein results from TCRdb running MiXCR on the immunoSEQ multiplex PCR reads. The sample lists about 180,000 distinct CDR3 sequences, approximately 94% occurring once. The source of the sample is a study of CD8 T cells in Susac syndrome. Patients with Susac syndrome met the recently defined diagnostic criteria for definite or probable disease. In contrast to the negatively isolated CD8+ and CD4+ T cells, TEMRA cells were FACS-enriched. The receptor's source is a human donor with Susac syndrome. The sequencing sample was made of CD4+ T cells from PBMCs.

The CDR3 reads CASSQDTAETQYF. The CDR3 DNA is TGCGCCAGCAGCCAGGACACTGCCGAGACCCAGTACTTC. The chain couples TRBV4-3 to TRBJ2-5; tentatively, D is TRBD1 (5 bases). This CDR3 comprises 13 residues. Trimming shortened V by 3 bases and J by 5 bases, and 10 bases separated the two germline ends. Germline V gene lookup returns CDR1 LGHNA and CDR2 YSLEER.